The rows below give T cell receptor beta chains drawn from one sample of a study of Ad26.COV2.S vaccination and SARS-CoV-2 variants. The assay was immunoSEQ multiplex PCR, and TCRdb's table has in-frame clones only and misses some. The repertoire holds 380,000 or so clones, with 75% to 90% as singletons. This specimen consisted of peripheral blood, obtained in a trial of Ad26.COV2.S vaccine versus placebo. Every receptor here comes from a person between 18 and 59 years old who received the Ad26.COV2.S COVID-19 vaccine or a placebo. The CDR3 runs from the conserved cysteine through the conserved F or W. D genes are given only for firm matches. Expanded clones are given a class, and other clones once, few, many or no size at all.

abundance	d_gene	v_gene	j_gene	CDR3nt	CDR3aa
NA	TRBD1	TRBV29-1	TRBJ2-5	TGCAGCGTTACCCGGACAGGGGGCCAAGAGACCCAGTACTTC	CSVTRTGGQETQYF
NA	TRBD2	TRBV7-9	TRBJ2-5	TGTGCCAGCAGCTTACTCGGTAGCGGGAGCCAAGAGACCCAGTACTTC	CASSLLGSGSQETQYF
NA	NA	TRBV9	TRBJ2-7	TGTGCCAGCAGCGTAGCTGAGGCCCCCTACGAGCAGTACTTC	CASSVAEAPYEQYF
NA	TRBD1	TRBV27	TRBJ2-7	TGTGCCAGCAGTTTATCGATGACCGGGACAGGGTCCTACGAGCAGTACTTC	CASSLSMTGTGSYEQYF
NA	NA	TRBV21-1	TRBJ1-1	TGTGCCAGCGAGATGGCCAGGGGCTGCACTGAAGCTTTCTTT	CASEMARGCTEAFF
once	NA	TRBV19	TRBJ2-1	TGTGCCAGTAGTACCTACAATGAGCAGTTCTTC	CASSTYNEQFF
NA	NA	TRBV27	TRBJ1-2	TGTGCCAGCAGCTTCGGGCCTAACTATGGCTACACCTTC	CASSFGPNYGYTF
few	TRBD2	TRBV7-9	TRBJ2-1	TGTGCCAGCAGCTTTACGCGACTAGCGGGAACCTACAATGAGCAGTTCTTC	CASSFTRLAGTYNEQFF
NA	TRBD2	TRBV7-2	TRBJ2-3	TGTGCCAGCAGCTTGGGACTAGCGGGAGCAGATACGCAGTATTTT	CASSLGLAGADTQYF
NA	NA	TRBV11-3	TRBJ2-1	TGTGCCAGCAGCCCAGGGCTCCTCTTCGAGCAGTTCTTC	CASSPGLLFEQFF
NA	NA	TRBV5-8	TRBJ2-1	TGTGCCAGCAGCTTGGCAGGTAGCTCCTACAATGAGCAGTTCTTC	CASSLAGSSYNEQFF
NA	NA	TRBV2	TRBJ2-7	TGTGCCAGCAGTCCCCTCCGGCAGTACTTC	CASSPLRQYF
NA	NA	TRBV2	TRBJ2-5	TGTGCCAGCAGTAAAGACAGGTATCAAGAGACCCAGTACTTC	CASSKDRYQETQYF
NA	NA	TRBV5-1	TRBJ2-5	TGCGCCAGCAGCTTGGAGGGCGGTTGGGCAGGGAGAATATCGGAGACCCAGTACTTC	CASSLEGGWAGRISETQYF
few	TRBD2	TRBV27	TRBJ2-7	TGTGCCAGCAGAAAAGGGACTAGCGGGAGCTTATACGAGCAGTACTTC	CASRKGTSGSLYEQYF
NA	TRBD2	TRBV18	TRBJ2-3	TGTGCCAGCTCACCACCGAAACTAGCGGGAAGCACAGATACGCAGTATTTT	CASSPPKLAGSTDTQYF
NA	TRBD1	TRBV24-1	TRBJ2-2	TGTGCCACCAGTGATTTTCGTGCGACAGGGGTTACCGGGGAGCTGTTTTTT	CATSDFRATGVTGELFF
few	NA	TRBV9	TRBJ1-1	TGTGCCAGCAGCGCTGATCCGGGACTAAACACTGAAGCTTTCTTT	CASSADPGLNTEAFF
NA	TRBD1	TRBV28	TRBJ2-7	TGTGCCAGCGGCTCCGGGACAGCTCGATACGAGCAGTACTTC	CASGSGTARYEQYF
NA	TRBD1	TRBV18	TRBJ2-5	TGTGCCAGCTCACAACAGGGGTCGGAGACCCAGTACTTC	CASSQQGSETQYF
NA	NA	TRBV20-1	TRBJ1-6	TGCAGTGCTAGTCCTGGGGGGGTCTCCTATAATTCACCCCTCCACTTT	CSASPGGVSYNSPLHF
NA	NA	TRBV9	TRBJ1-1	TGTGCCAGCAGCGTAGTGAGCAGGGGGAACACTGAAGCTTTCTTT	CASSVVSRGNTEAFF
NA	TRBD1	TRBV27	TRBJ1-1	TGTGCCAGCAGTTTATGGTTGAGGGGGCAGGGGGACCCTGAAGCTTTCTTT	CASSLWLRGQGDPEAFF
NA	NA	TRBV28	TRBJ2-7	TGTGCCAGCAGTTATGTGCTCGCCTACGAGCAGTACTTC	CASSYVLAYEQYF
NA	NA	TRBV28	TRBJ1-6	TGTGCCAGCAAATACAGGGTTGGGAATTCACCCCTCCACTTT	CASKYRVGNSPLHF
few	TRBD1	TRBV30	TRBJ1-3	TGTGCCTGGAGGGACAGGAGCCTCTCTGGAAACACCATATATTTT	CAWRDRSLSGNTIYF
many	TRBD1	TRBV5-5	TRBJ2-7	TGTGCCAGCAGCTCACTCACAGGGGATTACGAGCAGTACTTC	CASSSLTGDYEQYF
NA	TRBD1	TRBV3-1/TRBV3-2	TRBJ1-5	TGTGCCAGCAGCCGCCCGCGGGACAGGGGCAATCAGCCCCAGCATTTT	CASSRPRDRGNQPQHF
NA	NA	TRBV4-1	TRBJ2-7	TGCGCCAGCAGCCAAGATTCTTACTCCTACGAGCAGTACTTC	CASSQDSYSYEQYF
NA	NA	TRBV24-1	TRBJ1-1	TGTGCCACCCAGACAGCGAACACTGAAGCTTTCTTT	CATQTANTEAFF
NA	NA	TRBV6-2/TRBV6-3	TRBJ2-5	TGTGCCAGCAGTTACGGGTACCCGTACCAAGAGACCCAGTACTTC	CASSYGYPYQETQYF
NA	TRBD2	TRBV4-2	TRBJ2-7	TGTGCCAGCAGCCAGGCGGTTGGACTAGCGGGGGGGTTTTACGAGCAGTACTTC	CASSQAVGLAGGFYEQYF
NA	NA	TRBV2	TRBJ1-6	TGTGCCAGCGGTACGGGCAATTCACCCCTCCACTTT	CASGTGNSPLHF
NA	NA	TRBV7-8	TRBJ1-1	TGTGCCAGCAGTTTAGAAGGGTGGAGGGTGGCTTTCTTT	CASSLEGWRVAFF
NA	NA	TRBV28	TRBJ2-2	TGTGCCAGCAGCTTTATTTTAGGGACCCACGTCACCGGGGAGCTGTTTTTT	CASSFILGTHVTGELFF
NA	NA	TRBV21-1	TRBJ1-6	TGTGCCAGCAGCAAATTTCCCGGAGTGAGTTCACCCCTCCACTTT	CASSKFPGVSSPLHF
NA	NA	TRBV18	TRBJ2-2	TGTGCCAGCTCACCACAGGGGAACACCGGGGAGCTGTTTTTT	CASSPQGNTGELFF
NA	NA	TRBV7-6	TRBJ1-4	TGTGCCAGCAGCTTAGTGGGTGTCGGCCTCTATAATGAAAAACTGTTTTTT	CASSLVGVGLYNEKLFF
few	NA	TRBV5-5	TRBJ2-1	TGTGCCAGCAGCTTGGCCAGGGGCAGGGAAATCCTCAATGAGCAGTTCTTC	CASSLARGREILNEQFF